A selection of T cell receptor beta chains follows, all from one sample in a study of CD8+ T cells in alopecia areata. The method was immunoSEQ multiplex PCR; TCRdb's version includes in-frame clones alone and lacks a portion of them. The table shows about 200,000 clones, with 60% occurring only once. Sample: CD4+ T cells sorted from blood, taken at week 24, from a patient treated with tofacitinib. Receptor source: a human donor with alopecia areata. Both conserved end residues are part of each CDR3. A D gene is named only where the DNA matches it firmly. Size tells how often a clone was seen (once, few, many) or the class of an expanded clone, and some rows leave it out.

D gene,J gene,clone size,V gene,CDR3 DNA,CDR3 protein
-,TRBJ1-5,few,TRBV30,TGTGCCTGGAGTCCAGGATGGGCCCAAGGGCCCCAGCATTTT,CAWSPGWAQGPQHF
TRBD1,TRBJ1-2,-,TRBV6-5,TGTGCCAGCAGTTACGCAGGGGACAGGGGAGTGTATGGCTACACCTTC,CASSYAGDRGVYGYTF
-,TRBJ1-2,-,TRBV20-1,TGCAGTGCTCCGGGACAAGACGGCTACACCTTC,CSAPGQDGYTF
-,TRBJ1-2,-,TRBV29-1,TGCAGCGTCCAACAGGGAGTGGACTACACCTTC,CSVQQGVDYTF
TRBD2,TRBJ2-1,once,TRBV9,TGTGCCAGCAGCGCCCTGACTAGCGAAAGAAATGAGCAGTTCTTC,CASSALTSERNEQFF
TRBD1,TRBJ2-7,-,TRBV11-3,TGTGCCAGCAGCTTGGAAAGTATAGGGACAGATAGAACCTACGAGCAGTACTTC,CASSLESIGTDRTYEQYF
-,TRBJ2-7,-,TRBV2,TGTGCCAGCATGGGACCTCCCAGCTCCGAGCAGTACTTC,CASMGPPSSEQYF
TRBD1,TRBJ2-1,-,TRBV30,TGTGCCTGGTTGGGACAGAACAATGAGCAGTTCTTC,CAWLGQNNEQFF
-,TRBJ2-3,-,TRBV29-1,TGCAGCGTTGAAAGTACCGCGCAGTATTTT,CSVESTAQYF
-,TRBJ2-3,-,TRBV5-1,TGCGCCAGCAGCTTGAGACCGGGTTCAGATACGCAGTATTTT,CASSLRPGSDTQYF
TRBD1,TRBJ1-5,few,TRBV27,TGTGCCAGCAGTTCCCAAGGGGGACAGGGTAGCAATCAGCCCCAGCATTTT,CASSSQGGQGSNQPQHF
-,TRBJ2-5,-,TRBV30,TGTGCCTGGAGTGTTTTTGGGGGGGGCGTGAATTTGGAGACCCAGTACTTC,CAWSVFGGGVNLETQYF
-,TRBJ2-5,-,TRBV19,TGTGCCAGTAGTATGCTAAGAGAGACCCAGTACTTC,CASSMLRETQYF
-,TRBJ1-6,few,TRBV19,TGTGCCAGTAGTATACTGACAAGTGATTCACCCCTCCACTTT,CASSILTSDSPLHF
TRBD1,TRBJ1-2,few,TRBV19,TGTGCCACAGGGACAGGTCCTTCGGTGGGGACCTTC,CATGTGPSVGTF
-,TRBJ2-7,-,TRBV27,TGTGCCAGCAGTCGACAGGCCTCCTACGAGCAGTACTTC,CASSRQASYEQYF
-,TRBJ2-2,few,TRBV7-3,TGTGCCAGCAGCTTTGACACCGGGGAGCTGTTTTTT,CASSFDTGELFF
TRBD1,TRBJ1-1,once,TRBV5-4,TGTGCCAGCAGCTGGGGACAGGATGAAACTGAAGCTTTCTTT,CASSWGQDETEAFF
TRBD1,TRBJ2-2,-,TRBV29-1,TGCAGCGTTGGGACAGGGGGAACCGGGGAGCTGTTTTTT,CSVGTGGTGELFF
TRBD2,TRBJ2-7,-,TRBV30,TGTGCCTGGAGTGTGTGGAGCGGGGCCCTTTATTTC,CAWSVWSGALYF
-,TRBJ1-3,-,TRBV29-1,TGCAGCGTTACGACAGTTTCTGGAAACACCATATATTTT,CSVTTVSGNTIYF
-,TRBJ1-6,-,TRBV6-5,TGTGCCAGCACCTGGCGCAGGGTGAATTCACCCCTCCACTTT,CASTWRRVNSPLHF
-,TRBJ2-5,-,TRBV20-1,TGCAGTGGATGGGGAGAGACCCAGTACTTC,CSGWGETQYF
TRBD1,TRBJ2-7,few,TRBV7-2,TGTGCCAGCAGCCTGAGTACAGGGGGGAAGCCCTACGAGCAGTACTTC,CASSLSTGGKPYEQYF
-,TRBJ1-2,-,TRBV6-5,TGTGCCACAAAATCCCCTTCGCCAGGGCCCTATGGCTACACCTTC,CATKSPSPGPYGYTF
-,TRBJ2-5,-,TRBV6-1,TGTGCCAGCAACCAGGGCCTCCAAGAGACCCAGTACTTC,CASNQGLQETQYF
-,TRBJ1-5,-,TRBV6-1,TGTGCCAGCAGTGAACAACAGAGGGGTCAGCCCCAGCATTTT,CASSEQQRGQPQHF
TRBD1,TRBJ2-7,-,TRBV13,TGTGCCAGCAGCAAGGGACAGGGCTCCTACGAGCAGTACTTC,CASSKGQGSYEQYF
-,TRBJ1-4,-,TRBV4-3,TGCGCCAGCAGCCCTACCCAGGGAGGCGTTAATGAAAAACTGTTTTTT,CASSPTQGGVNEKLFF
-,TRBJ2-7,-,TRBV18,TGTGCCAGCTCACCACGGGGAGCTCACTACGAGCAGTACTTC,CASSPRGAHYEQYF
TRBD1,TRBJ1-1,-,TRBV29-1,TGCAGCGTGATTACAGGGGTAAATGAAGCTTTCTTT,CSVITGVNEAFF
-,TRBJ1-1,-,TRBV6-6,TGTGCCAGCAGTTACTTGACGGGGTCGGAGGCTGAAGCTTTCTTT,CASSYLTGSEAEAFF
-,TRBJ2-3,-,TRBV7-2,TGTGCCAGCAGCTTAGACAGGACTCTCGGCACAGATACGCAGTATTTT,CASSLDRTLGTDTQYF
-,TRBJ2-3,-,TRBV6-5,TGTGCCAGCAGAAGAGGGGCAACAGATACGCAGTATTTT,CASRRGATDTQYF
-,TRBJ2-2,-,TRBV7-2,TGTGCCAGCAGGGGATGGGGTAACACCGGGGAGCTGTTTTTT,CASRGWGNTGELFF
TRBD1,TRBJ1-1,-,TRBV29-1,TGCAGCGTTTTCGAGGGGGCGGAAGAAGCTTTCTTT,CSVFEGAEEAFF